The T cell receptor beta chain described here comes from a study of T cell changes during pregnancy in multiple sclerosis. Repertoires were generated with immunoSEQ multiplex PCR, while TCRdb's copy carries only in-frame clones and drops some. The data contain 93,000 or so clones, approximately 90% of them singletons. Germline V gene sequence: CDR1 SGHRS, CDR2 YFSETQ. CDR3 size: 13 residues. Trimming left V 2 bases short and J 5 bases short, with 7 bases between. The sequenced sample was peripheral blood, obtained before pregnancy. The chain has TRBV5-1 and TRBJ1-4; D gene uncertain. The TCR comes from a female donor with multiple sclerosis, enrolled in a pregnancy study. For the CDR3, the DNA is TGCGCCAGCAGCTTAAGGGAGAATGAAAAACTGTTTTTT. Translating gives CASSLRENEKLFF.